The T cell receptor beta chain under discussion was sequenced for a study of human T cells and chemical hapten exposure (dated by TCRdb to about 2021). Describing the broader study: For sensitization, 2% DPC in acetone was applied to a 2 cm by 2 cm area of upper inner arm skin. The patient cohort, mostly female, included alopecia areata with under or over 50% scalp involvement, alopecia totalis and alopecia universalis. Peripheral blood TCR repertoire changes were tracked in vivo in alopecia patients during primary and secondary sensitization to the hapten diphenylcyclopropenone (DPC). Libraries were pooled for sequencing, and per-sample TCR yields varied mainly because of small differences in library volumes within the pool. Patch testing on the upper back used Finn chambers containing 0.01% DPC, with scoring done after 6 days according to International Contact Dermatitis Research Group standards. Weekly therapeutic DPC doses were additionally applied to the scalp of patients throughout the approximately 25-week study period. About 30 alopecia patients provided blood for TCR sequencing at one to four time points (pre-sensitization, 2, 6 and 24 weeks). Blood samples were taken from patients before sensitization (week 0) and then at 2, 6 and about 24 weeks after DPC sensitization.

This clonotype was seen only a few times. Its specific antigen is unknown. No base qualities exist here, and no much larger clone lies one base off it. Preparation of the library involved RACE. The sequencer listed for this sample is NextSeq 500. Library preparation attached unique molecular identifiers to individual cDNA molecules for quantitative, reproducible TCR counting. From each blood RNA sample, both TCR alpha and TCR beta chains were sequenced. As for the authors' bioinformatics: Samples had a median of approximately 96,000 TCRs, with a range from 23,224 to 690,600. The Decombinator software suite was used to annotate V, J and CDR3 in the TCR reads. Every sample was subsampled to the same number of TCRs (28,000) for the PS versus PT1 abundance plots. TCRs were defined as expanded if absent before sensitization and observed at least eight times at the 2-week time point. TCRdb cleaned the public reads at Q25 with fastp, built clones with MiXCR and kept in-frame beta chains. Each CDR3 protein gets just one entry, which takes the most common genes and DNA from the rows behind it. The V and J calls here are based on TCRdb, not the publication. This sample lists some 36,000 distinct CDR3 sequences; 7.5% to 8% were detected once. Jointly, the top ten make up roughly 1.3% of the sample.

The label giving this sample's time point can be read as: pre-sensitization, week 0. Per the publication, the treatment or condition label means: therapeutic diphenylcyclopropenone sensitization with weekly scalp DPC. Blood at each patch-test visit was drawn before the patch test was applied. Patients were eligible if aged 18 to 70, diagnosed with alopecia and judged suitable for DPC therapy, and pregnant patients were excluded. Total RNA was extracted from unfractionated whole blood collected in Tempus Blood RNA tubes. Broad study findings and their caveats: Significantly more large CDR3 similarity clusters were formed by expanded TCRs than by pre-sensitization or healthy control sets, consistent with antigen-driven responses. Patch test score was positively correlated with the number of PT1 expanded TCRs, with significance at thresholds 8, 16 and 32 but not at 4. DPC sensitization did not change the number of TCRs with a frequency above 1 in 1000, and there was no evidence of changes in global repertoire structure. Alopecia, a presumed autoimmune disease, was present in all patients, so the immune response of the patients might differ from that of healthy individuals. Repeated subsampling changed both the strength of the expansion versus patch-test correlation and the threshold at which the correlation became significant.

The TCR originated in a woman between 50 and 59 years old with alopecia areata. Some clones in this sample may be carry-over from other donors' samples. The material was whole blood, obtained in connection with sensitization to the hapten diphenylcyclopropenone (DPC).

The CDR3 corresponds to CSVVPLDTQYF. The nucleotide sequence is given as TGCAGCGTTGTTCCCCTTGATACGCAGTATTTT. The chain uses TRBV29-1 and TRBJ2-3, with no confident D gene call. Inclusive of the bounding cysteine and phenylalanine, the CDR3 is 11 residues long. Only CDR3 DNA is held: 33 bases, read in frame from base 1. CDR1 is given as SQVTM and CDR2 as ANQGSEA, both from the germline V gene. The V end loses 4 bases and the J end loses 6 bases, and a stretch of 8 bases separates them.